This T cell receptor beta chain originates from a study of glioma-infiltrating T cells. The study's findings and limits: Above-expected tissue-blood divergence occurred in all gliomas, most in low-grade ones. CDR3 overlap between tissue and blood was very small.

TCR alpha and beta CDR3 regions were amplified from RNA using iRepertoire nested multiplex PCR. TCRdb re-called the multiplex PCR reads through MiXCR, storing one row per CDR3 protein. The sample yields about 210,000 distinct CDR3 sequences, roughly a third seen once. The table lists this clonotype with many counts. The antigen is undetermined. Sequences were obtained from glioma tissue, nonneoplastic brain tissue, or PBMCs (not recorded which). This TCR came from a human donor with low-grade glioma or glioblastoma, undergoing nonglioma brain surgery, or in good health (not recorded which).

The CDR3 nucleotides read TGTGCCAGCAGTTTCTGGACTAGCGCGGCCTACGAGCAGTACTTC. This translates into CASSFWTSAAYEQYF. The gene calls are TRBV28 and TRBJ2-7; 9 nucleotides line up with TRBD2. Germline-derived CDR1 and CDR2 are MDHEN and SYDVKM. V trimming: 3 bases; J trimming: 2 bases; junction bases outside the gene matches: 5. The CDR3 runs 15 residues.